The present T cell receptor (beta chain) was sequenced within a study of shared clonotypes between healthy human individuals. About this clone itself: Its specificity is unknown.

Findings of the study overall: Naive CD4 clonotype sharing across a handful of donors was about 5%. Few donors restricted represented genetic and exposure-history diversity. Generation of non-shared clonotypes was less probable than generation of clonotypes shared by all four donors.

The CDR3 sequence is 16 residues long. CDR1 and CDR2 (germline): SGHRS, YFSETQ. V dropped 4 bases and J dropped 16; count of bases not matched to a gene: 17. Original handling: Filtering differed, since immunoSEQ gave only junction sequences and no quality scores. Profiling relied on immunoSEQ multiplex PCR, and the TCRdb table lists in-frame clones only, not all of them. That table is the source of V, J and clone size, and D and trimming were worked out from the DNA. The table shows about 2.4 million clones, with 90% to 95% occurring only once. The TCR originated in a man aged 18-30 years in good health. Some clones in this sample may be carry-over from other donors' samples. V and J are TRBV5-1 and TRBJ2-2; 12 bases match TRBD2. Material: naive CD4+ T cells from PBMCs. The sample's subset: CD45RA+ positively selected. This CDR3 is CASSPELAGGLPMRFF. CDR3 coding DNA: TGCGCCAGCAGCCCTGAACTAGCGGGAGGCCTTCCCATGCGGTTTTTT.